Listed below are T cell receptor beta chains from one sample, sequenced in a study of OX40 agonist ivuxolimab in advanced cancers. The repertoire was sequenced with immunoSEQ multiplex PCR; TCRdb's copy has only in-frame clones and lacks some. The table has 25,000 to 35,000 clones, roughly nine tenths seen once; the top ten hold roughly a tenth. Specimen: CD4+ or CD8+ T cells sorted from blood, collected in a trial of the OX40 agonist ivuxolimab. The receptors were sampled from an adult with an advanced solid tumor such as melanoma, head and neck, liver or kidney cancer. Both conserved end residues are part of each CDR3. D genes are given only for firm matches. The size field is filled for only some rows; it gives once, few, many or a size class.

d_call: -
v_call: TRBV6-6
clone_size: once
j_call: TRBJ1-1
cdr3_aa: CASSYSLGEAFF
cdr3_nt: TGTGCCAGCAGTTACTCGCTAGGGGAAGCTTTCTTT

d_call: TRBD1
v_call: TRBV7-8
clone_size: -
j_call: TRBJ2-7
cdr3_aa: CASSLYVGTGLYEQYF
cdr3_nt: TGTGCCAGCAGCTTATATGTCGGGACAGGATTGTACGAGCAGTACTTC

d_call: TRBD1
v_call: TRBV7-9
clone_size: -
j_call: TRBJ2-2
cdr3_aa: CASSLGDRGLRWTGELFF
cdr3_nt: TGTGCCAGCAGCTTAGGAGACAGGGGGCTGAGGTGGACCGGGGAGCTGTTTTTT

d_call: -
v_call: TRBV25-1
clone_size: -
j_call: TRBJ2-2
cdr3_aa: CASSEGQRLTGELFF
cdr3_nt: TGTGCCAGCAGTGAAGGACAGAGACTTACCGGGGAGCTGTTTTTT

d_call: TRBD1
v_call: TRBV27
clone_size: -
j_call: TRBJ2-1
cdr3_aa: CASSWTGLNEQFF
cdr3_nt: TGTGCCAGCAGTTGGACAGGGCTTAATGAGCAGTTCTTC

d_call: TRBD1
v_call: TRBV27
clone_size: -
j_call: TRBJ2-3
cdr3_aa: CASSLYRDRGADTQYF
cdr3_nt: TGTGCCAGCAGTTTATACCGGGACAGGGGTGCAGATACGCAGTATTTT

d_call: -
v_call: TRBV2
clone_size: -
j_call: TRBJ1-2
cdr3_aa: CASSGNLDYGYTF
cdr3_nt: TGTGCCAGCAGTGGGAACTTAGACTATGGCTACACCTTC

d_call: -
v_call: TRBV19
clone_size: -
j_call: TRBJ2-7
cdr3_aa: CASSRGYSEQYF
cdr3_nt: TGTGCCAGTAGCCGGGGGTATAGCGAGCAGTACTTC

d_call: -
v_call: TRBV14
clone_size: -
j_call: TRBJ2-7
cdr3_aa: CASSQEAGRTNYEQYF
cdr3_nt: TGTGCCAGCAGCCAAGAGGCAGGGAGGACTAACTACGAGCAGTACTTC

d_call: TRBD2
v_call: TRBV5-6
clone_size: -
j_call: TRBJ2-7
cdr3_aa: CASSLPAGGPYEQYF
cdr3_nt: TGTGCCAGCAGCTTGCCGGCGGGAGGGCCCTACGAGCAGTACTTC

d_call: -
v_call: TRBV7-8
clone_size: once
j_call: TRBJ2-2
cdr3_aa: CASSLADGGTGELFF
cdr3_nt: TGTGCCAGCAGCTTAGCAGACGGAGGGACCGGGGAGCTGTTTTTT

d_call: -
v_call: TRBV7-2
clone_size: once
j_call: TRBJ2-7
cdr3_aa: CASSLLPGAGYEQYF
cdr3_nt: TGTGCCAGCAGCTTACTTCCCGGGGCGGGCTACGAGCAGTACTTC

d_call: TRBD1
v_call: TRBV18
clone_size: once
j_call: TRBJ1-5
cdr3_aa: CASSPRKGTAASQPQHF
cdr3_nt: TGTGCCAGCTCACCACGAAAGGGGACAGCCGCCAGTCAGCCCCAGCATTTT

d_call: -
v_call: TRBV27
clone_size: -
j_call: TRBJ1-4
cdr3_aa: CASSPLMTFNEKLFF
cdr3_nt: TGTGCCAGCAGTCCCCTTATGACCTTCAATGAAAAACTGTTTTTT

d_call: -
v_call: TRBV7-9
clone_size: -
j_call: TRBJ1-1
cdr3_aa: CASSLVPRTEAFF
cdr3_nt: TGTGCCAGCAGCTTAGTTCCTAGAACTGAAGCTTTCTTT

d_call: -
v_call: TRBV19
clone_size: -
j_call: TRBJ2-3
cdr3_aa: CASSIGQLRSKTDTQYF
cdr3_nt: TGTGCCAGTAGTATAGGGCAGCTAAGGTCCAAGACAGATACGCAGTATTTT

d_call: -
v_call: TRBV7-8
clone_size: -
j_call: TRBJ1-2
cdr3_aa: CASSLWAGPNYGYTF
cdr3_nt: TGTGCCAGCAGCTTATGGGCAGGACCTAACTATGGCTACACCTTC

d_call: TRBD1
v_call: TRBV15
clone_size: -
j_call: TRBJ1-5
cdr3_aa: CATSRAGGGQPQHF
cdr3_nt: TGTGCCACCAGCAGAGCAGGGGGTGGACAGCCCCAGCATTTT

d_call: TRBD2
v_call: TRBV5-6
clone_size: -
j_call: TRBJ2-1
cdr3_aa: CASSPGTSGVLGQFF
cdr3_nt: TGTGCCAGCAGCCCCGGGACTAGCGGGGTGTTAGGGCAGTTCTTC

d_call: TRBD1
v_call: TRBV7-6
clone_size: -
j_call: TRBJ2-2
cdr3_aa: CASSWGQGFEVVETGELFF
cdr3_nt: TGTGCCAGCAGCTGGGGACAGGGCTTCGAGGTAGTAGAGACCGGGGAGCTGTTTTTT

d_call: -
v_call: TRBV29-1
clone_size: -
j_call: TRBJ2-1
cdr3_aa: CSVPLSSYNEQFF
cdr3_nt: TGCAGCGTCCCGTTAAGCTCCTACAATGAGCAGTTCTTC

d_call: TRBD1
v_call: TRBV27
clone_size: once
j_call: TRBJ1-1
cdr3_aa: CASSLSGLRGQGYTEAFF
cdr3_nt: TGTGCCAGCAGTTTAAGTGGACTGCGAGGACAGGGATACACTGAAGCTTTCTTT

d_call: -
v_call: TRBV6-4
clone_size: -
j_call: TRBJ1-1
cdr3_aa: CASREQNMNTEAFF
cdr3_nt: TGTGCCAGCAGGGAACAAAACATGAACACTGAAGCTTTCTTT

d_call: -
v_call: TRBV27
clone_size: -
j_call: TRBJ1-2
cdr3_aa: CASMTQGVGGYTF
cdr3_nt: TGTGCCAGCATGACGCAGGGAGTGGGTGGCTACACCTTC

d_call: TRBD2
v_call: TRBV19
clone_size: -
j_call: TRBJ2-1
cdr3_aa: CASTSGLAEQFF
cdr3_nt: TGTGCCAGTACTTCAGGACTAGCTGAGCAGTTCTTC

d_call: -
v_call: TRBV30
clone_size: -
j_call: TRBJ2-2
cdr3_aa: CAWSVENTGELFF
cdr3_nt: TGTGCCTGGAGTGTAGAGAACACCGGGGAGCTGTTTTTT

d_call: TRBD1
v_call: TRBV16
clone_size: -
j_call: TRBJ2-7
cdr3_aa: CASSLSHTGGYEQYF
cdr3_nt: TGTGCCAGCAGCCTCAGCCACACAGGGGGATACGAGCAGTACTTC

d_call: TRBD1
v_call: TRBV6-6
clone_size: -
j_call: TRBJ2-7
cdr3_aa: CASSSPGTGADEQYF
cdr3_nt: TGTGCCAGCAGCTCCCCCGGGACAGGGGCAGACGAGCAGTACTTC

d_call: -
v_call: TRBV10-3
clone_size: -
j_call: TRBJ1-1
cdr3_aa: CAISGGTEAFF
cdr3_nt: TGTGCCATCTCAGGAGGGACTGAAGCTTTCTTT

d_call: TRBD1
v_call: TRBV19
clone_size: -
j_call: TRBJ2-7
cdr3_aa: CASSMGQSYEQYF
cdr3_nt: TGTGCCAGTAGTATGGGACAGTCCTACGAGCAGTACTTC

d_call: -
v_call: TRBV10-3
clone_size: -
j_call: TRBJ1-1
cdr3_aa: CAISDFLGGDTEAFF
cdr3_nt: TGTGCCATCAGCGATTTTCTAGGGGGTGACACTGAAGCTTTCTTT

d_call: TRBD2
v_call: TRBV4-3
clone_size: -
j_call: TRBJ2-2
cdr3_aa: CASSPSGRGSTGELFF
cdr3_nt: TGCGCCAGCAGCCCGAGCGGGAGGGGGAGCACCGGGGAGCTGTTTTTT

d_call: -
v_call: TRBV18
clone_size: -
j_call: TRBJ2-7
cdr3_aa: CASSPPVEAVVQYF
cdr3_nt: TGTGCCAGCTCACCACCGGTGGAGGCAGTAGTACAGTACTTC

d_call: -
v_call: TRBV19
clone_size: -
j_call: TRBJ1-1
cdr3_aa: CASSIVQRTEAFF
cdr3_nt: TGTGCCAGTAGTATAGTACAGCGCACTGAAGCTTTCTTT

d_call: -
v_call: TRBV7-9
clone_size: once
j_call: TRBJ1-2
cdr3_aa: CASSFGPNGYTF
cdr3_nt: TGTGCCAGCAGCTTCGGGCCAAATGGCTACACCTTC

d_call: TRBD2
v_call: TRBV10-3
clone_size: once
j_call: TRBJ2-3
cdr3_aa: CAIRVLAGHTDTQYF
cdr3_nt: TGTGCCATCAGAGTACTAGCGGGACACACAGATACGCAGTATTTT

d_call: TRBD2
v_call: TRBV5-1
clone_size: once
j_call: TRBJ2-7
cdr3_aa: CASSLSLADSYEQYF
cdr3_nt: TGCGCCAGCAGCTTGAGCCTAGCGGACTCCTACGAGCAGTACTTC

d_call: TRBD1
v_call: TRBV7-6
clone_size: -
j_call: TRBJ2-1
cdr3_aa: CASSLGTGQVYNEQFF
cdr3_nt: TGTGCCAGCAGCTTAGGAACCGGACAGGTCTACAATGAGCAGTTCTTC

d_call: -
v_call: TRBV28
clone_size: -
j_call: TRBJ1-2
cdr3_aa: CASSLLDPNYGYTF
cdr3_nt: TGTGCCAGCAGTTTGTTGGATCCTAACTATGGCTACACCTTC

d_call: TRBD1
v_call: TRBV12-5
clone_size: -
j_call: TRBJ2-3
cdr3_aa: CASGTGTGTDTQYF
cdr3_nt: TGTGCTAGTGGCACCGGGACAGGGACAGATACGCAGTATTTT

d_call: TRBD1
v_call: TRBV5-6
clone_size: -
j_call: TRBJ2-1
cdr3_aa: CASSPYRGGGNEQFF
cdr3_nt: TGTGCCAGCAGCCCTTACAGGGGTGGGGGCAATGAGCAGTTCTTC